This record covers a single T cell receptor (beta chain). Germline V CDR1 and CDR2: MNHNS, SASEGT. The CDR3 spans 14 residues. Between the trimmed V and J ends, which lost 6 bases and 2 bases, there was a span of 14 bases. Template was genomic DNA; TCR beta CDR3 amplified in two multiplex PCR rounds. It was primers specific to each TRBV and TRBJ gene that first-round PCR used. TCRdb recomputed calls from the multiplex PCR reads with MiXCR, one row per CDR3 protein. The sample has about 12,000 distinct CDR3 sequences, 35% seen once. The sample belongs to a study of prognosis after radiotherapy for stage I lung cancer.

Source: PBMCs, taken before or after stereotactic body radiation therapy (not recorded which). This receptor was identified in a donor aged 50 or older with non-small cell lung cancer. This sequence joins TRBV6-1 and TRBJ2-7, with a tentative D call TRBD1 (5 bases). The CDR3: CASRWTLATYEQYF. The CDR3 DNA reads TGTGCCAGCAGATGGACATTGGCCACCTACGAGCAGTACTTC.